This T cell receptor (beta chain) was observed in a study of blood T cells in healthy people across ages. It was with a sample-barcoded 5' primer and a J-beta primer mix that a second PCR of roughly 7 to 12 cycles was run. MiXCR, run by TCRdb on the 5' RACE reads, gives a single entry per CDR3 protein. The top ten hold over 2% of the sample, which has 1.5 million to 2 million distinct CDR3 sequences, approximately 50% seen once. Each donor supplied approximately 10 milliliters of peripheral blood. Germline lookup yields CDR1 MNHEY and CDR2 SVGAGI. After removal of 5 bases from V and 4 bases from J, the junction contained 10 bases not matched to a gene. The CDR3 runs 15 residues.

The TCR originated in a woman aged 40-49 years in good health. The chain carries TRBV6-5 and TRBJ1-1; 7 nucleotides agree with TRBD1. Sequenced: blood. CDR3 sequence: CASSAATGASTEAFF. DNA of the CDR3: TGTGCCAGCAGTGCAGCCACAGGGGCCTCCACTGAAGCTTTCTTT.